A single sample is the source of the 9 T cell receptor beta chains below, sequenced in a study of blood T cell repertoires in COVID-19. TCRdb's copy holds only in-frame clones and misses some; the assay was immunoSEQ multiplex PCR. Of approximately 190,000 clones in the sample, 80% to 90% were seen once. Sequencing used peripheral blood. These receptors were taken from a man aged 25-40 years with active or convalescent COVID-19.

The V and J genes are TRBV11-2 and TRBJ2-4, with 14 bases lining up with TRBD2. Trimming took 4 bases from V and 8 from J; bases not matched to a gene: 4. Germline V gives CDR1 SGHAT, CDR2 FQNNGV. This CDR3 has 15 amino acids. CDR3 protein: CASSSGTSGGDIQYF. DNA for the CDR3: TGTGCCAGCAGCTCAGGGACTAGCGGGGGTGACATTCAGTACTTC.

The genes are TRBV27 and TRBJ2-4; 11 positions match TRBD2. CDR3 size: 15 residues. The V gene's germline CDR1 is MNHEY and CDR2 SMNVEV (reference sequence). Trimming removed 0 bases from V and 11 bases from J; junction bases left unmatched: 6. The CDR3 region is CASSLSASGGLVQYF. CDR3 sequence (DNA): TGTGCCAGCAGTTTATCGGCTAGCGGGGGGCTTGTTCAGTACTTC.

This clone turned up a few times. V usage is TRBV27 and J usage is TRBJ1-2; TRBD1 agrees at 8 bases. After removal of 3 bases from V and 3 bases from J, the junction contained 6 bases not matched to a gene. Germline CDR1 and CDR2: MNHEY and SMNVEV (reference sequence). This CDR3 comprises 15 residues. The CDR3 loop reads CASSFSTGADYGYTF. The CDR3 coding sequence is TGTGCCAGCAGTTTTTCGACAGGGGCGGACTATGGCTACACCTTC.

The J gene is TRBJ1-5, the V gene TRBV10-1; TRBD1 agrees at 9 bases. V lost 1 base and J lost 2; bases outside the gene matches: 3. This CDR3 region has 16 residues. Germline-derived CDR1 and CDR2 are WNHNN and SYGVQD (reference sequence). This CDR3 is CASSELQGAGNQPQHF. In nucleotides, the CDR3 is TGCGCCAGCAGTGAGTTACAGGGGGCTGGCAATCAGCCCCAGCATTTT.

The chain joins TRBV19 to TRBJ1-6; D possibly corresponds to TRBD1 (6 bases). The CDR3 consists of 16 residues. V gave up 7 bases and J gave up 3 bases, with 16 bases separating them. Germline assignment: CDR1 LNHDA and CDR2 SQIVND (reference sequence). The CDR3 DNA reads as TGTGCCAGTACGCCAGTATCAGGGGACTATAATTCACCCCTCCACTTT. This codes for CASTPVSGDYNSPLHF.

This clone showed up just once. The genes are TRBV11-2 and TRBJ1-1; no definite D call. V was pared by 1 base and J by 0 bases, with 12 bases between. This CDR3 has 16 residues. Germline lookup yields CDR1 SGHAT and CDR2 FQNNGV. The CDR3 reads CASSLGGLVMNTEAFF. Written as DNA, the CDR3 is TGTGCCAGCAGCTTAGGTGGACTGGTAATGAACACTGAAGCTTTCTTT.

The V and J genes are TRBV28 and TRBJ1-1; D might be TRBD1 (6 bases). V was cut by 2 bases and J by 3 bases, with 10 bases left in between. In germline, CDR1 is MDHEN, CDR2 SYDVKM. The CDR3 covers 14 residues. DNA of the CDR3: TGTGCCAGCAGTTTACCAAGACAGGACACTGAAGCTTTCTTT. Translated: CASSLPRQDTEAFF. The full variable domain, rest sourced from reference TRBV28 and TRBJ1-1, is DVKVTQSSRYLVKRTGEKVFLECVQDMDHENMFWYRQDPGLGLRLIYFSYDVKMKEKGDIPEGYSVSREKKERFSLILESASTNQTSMYLCASSLPRQDTEAFFGQGTRLTVV.

This chain joins TRBV11-3 and TRBJ2-1, with 7 bases lining up with TRBD1. Germline values: CDR1 SGHNT, CDR2 YENEEA. This CDR3 comprises 18 residues. J lost 5 bases, V lost 0 bases, and 13 bases had no gene match. In DNA, the CDR3 is TGTGCCAGCAGCTTAGATAGAGGGGGCGGGCTACGCAACAATGAGCAGTTCTTC. Protein: CASSLDRGGGLRNNEQFF.

This rearrangement joins TRBV6-5 to TRBJ2-1; D unresolved. This CDR3 contains 15 residues. CDR1 is MNHEY, CDR2 SVGAGI, per germline. V lost 5 bases to trimming and J lost 0 bases, with 11 bases between them. In DNA, the CDR3 is TGTGCCAGCAGTCCGTCTATTAGCTCCTACAATGAGCAGTTCTTC. This gives the protein CASSPSISSYNEQFF.